The 27 T cell receptor beta chains in this list originate from one sample, sequenced in a study of long-term antiretroviral therapy in people with HIV. Samples were assayed with immunoSEQ v3.0 at survey level. Clones were read by immunoSEQ multiplex PCR, and TCRdb kept only the in-frame ones, dropping some. The profile shows some 12,000 clones, approximately 86% of them singletons. The starting material was unsorted PBMCs, obtained 3.4 years after starting antiretroviral therapy. The origin of the receptors is a man aged 35-49 years with HIV.

The rearrangement links TRBV2 to TRBJ2-3; TRBD2 aligns across 10 bases. Trimming at V came to 4 bases and at J to 5 bases, leaving 6 bases not matched to a gene. CDR3 length: 15 amino acids. Germline V gene sequence: CDR1 SNHLY, CDR2 FYNNEI. Here the CDR3 DNA reads TGTGCCAGCAGTGGACTAGCGGGTGCGAGAGATACGCAGTATTTT. Protein product: CASSGLAGARDTQYF.

The chain recombines TRBV11-2 with TRBJ2-6; unclear D gene. The CDR3 is 13 amino acids. V lost 8 bases and J lost 0, with 5 bases in between. Germline V gives CDR1 SGHAT, CDR2 FQNNGV. CDR3 coding DNA: TGTGCCAGCGTATACTCTGGGGCCAACGTCCTGACTTTC. This sequence encodes CASVYSGANVLTF.

This clone came up a few times. The chain employs TRBV11-2 and TRBJ2-3; D is possibly TRBD1 (6 bases). From germline, CDR1 is SGHAT and CDR2 FQNNGV. The CDR3 extends over 15 amino acids. Trimming removed 1 base at V and 3 bases at J, with 11 bases between. CDR3: CASSLGGRGTDTQYF. The CDR3 nucleotides read TGTGCCAGCAGCTTAGGGGGCAGGGGAACAGATACGCAGTATTTT. The full variable domain, its missing parts supplied by reference TRBV11-2 and TRBJ2-3, is EAGVAQSPRYKIIEKRQSVAFWCNPISGHATLYWYQQILGQGPKLLIQFQNNGVVDDSQLPKDRFSAERLKGVDSTLKIQPAKLEDSAVYLCASSLGGRGTDTQYFGPGTRLTVL.

This sequence joins TRBV2 and TRBJ2-7; D is undetermined. Deletions cut 7 bases from V and 2 bases from J, with 12 bases between. CDR3 length: 13 residues. Looked up from germline, CDR1 is SNHLY and CDR2 is FYNNEI. CDR3 sequence reads: CASNYYGTYEQYF. The CDR3 nucleotides are TGTGCCAGCAATTATTACGGAACCTACGAGCAGTACTTC.

This clone was recorded a few times. The genes are TRBV6-5 and TRBJ1-5; D possibly corresponds to TRBD1 (5 bases). The CDR3 has 13 residues. The V end was cut by 7 bases, the J end by 5 bases, with 12 bases between. Germline CDR1 is MNHEY and CDR2 is SVGAGI. The CDR3 DNA is TGTGCCAGCACCCGGGGCCCTGATCAGCCCCAGCATTTT. It yields the protein CASTRGPDQPQHF.

In nucleotides, the CDR3 is TGTGCCTGGACCCCCGGACTAGCGCGCGAGCAGTACTTC. Amino acid sequence: CAWTPGLAREQYF. The rearrangement links TRBV30 to TRBJ2-7, with 9 bases lining up with TRBD2. This CDR3 spans 13 amino acids. From germline, CDR1 is GTSNPN and CDR2 SVGIG (reference sequence). V trimming: 4 bases; J trimming: 6 bases; junction bases outside the gene matches: 7.

The genes are TRBV7-2 and TRBJ2-7; no firm D call. Germline-derived CDR1 and CDR2 are SGHTA and FQGNSA. CDR3 length: 15 residues. V was pared by 1 base and J by 0 bases, with 10 bases between. CDR3 sequence (DNA): TGTGCCAGCAGCTTAGTACCGCTCAACTCCTACGAGCAGTACTTC. Protein sequence: CASSLVPLNSYEQYF. Full variable domain (missing parts from reference TRBV7-2 and TRBJ2-7): GAGVSQSPSNKVTEKGKDVELRCDPISGHTALYWYRQSLGQGLEFLIYFQGNSAPDKSGLPSDRFSAERTGGSVSTLTIQRTQQEDSAVYLCASSLVPLNSYEQYFGPGTRLTVT.

V usage is TRBV28 and J usage is TRBJ1-5, with D hard to call. CDR1 and CDR2 from the germline V gene are MDHEN and SYDVKM. V was clipped by 5 bases and J by 7 bases, with 15 bases between them. The CDR3 has 14 amino acids. The CDR3 DNA reads as TGTGCCAGCAGTACCCCCTGGGTTGGGCAGCCCCAGCATTTT. Protein: CASSTPWVGQPQHF.

This clone turned up a few times. This chain connects TRBV11-1 to TRBJ2-7, with 10 bases aligning to TRBD2. In germline, CDR1 is SGHAT, CDR2 FQDESV (reference sequence). The CDR3 spans 19 residues. V lost 1 base to trimming and J lost 5 bases; unmatched junction nucleotides: 17. CDR3 sequence (DNA): TGTGCCAGCAGCTTAGGTGGGGGGCTTCGGGGACTAGCGTTCAACGAGCAGTACTTC. This encodes CASSLGGGLRGLAFNEQYF.

The chain combines TRBV4-3 with TRBJ2-2; TRBD2 might be the D (6 bases). The CDR3 extends over 16 amino acids. Trimming took off 0 bases at V and 7 bases at J, with 15 bases between the two ends. Germline V CDR1 and CDR2: LGHNA, YSLEER. The CDR3 DNA sequence: TGCGCCAGCAGCCAAGATACGGGAGCGGGTCTCGGGGAGCTGTTTTTT. It codes for CASSQDTGAGLGELFF.

The chain joins TRBV18 to TRBJ2-7, with a tentative D call TRBD2 (6 bases). Germline-derived CDR1 and CDR2 are KGHSH and LQKENI. V was clipped by 5 bases and J by 4 bases, with 12 bases between them. The CDR3 loop spans 13 amino acids. CDR3 in amino acids: CASSSLGGYEQYF. The CDR3, as DNA: TGTGCCAGCTCATCCCTAGGAGGGTACGAGCAGTACTTC.

J is TRBJ2-7 and V is TRBV7-2; D is unclear. The V and J ends lost 6 bases and 2 bases respectively, with 14 bases between them. The CDR3 has 14 residues. Germline CDR1 reads SGHTA; CDR2 reads FQGNSA. The CDR3 bases are TGTGCCAGCAGTCATCCCAACACCCCCTACGAGCAGTACTTC. Translating gives CASSHPNTPYEQYF.

This rearrangement joins TRBV2 to TRBJ1-5, with TRBD1 matching over 9 bases. Per germline, CDR1 SNHLY and CDR2 FYNNEI. The CDR3 runs 16 residues. V lost 6 bases and J lost 8; bases outside the gene matches: 14. The CDR3 bases are TGTGCCAGCAGCGGGCCCGGGACAGGGCCTCGGAAGCCCCAGCATTTT. It is translated as CASSGPGTGPRKPQHF.

V and J are TRBV19 and TRBJ1-5, with 8 bases fitting TRBD1. The germline gives CDR1 LNHDA, CDR2 SQIVND (reference sequence). V dropped 5 bases and J dropped 2; count of bases not matched to a gene: 5. This CDR3 comprises 15 residues. The CDR3 sequence: CASSPGQGRNQPQHF. The CDR3, as DNA: TGTGCCAGTAGTCCTGGACAGGGTCGCAATCAGCCCCAGCATTTT.

The chain joins TRBV5-6 to TRBJ2-7, with D tentatively TRBD1 (5 bases). There are 14 residues in the CDR3. V shed 4 bases and J shed 4 bases, with 15 bases lying between them. CDR1 SGHDT and CDR2 YYEEEE come from the germline V gene. This CDR3 is CASSVGVSMYEQYF. In DNA form, the CDR3 reads TGTGCCAGCAGCGTAGGGGTTAGTATGTACGAGCAGTACTTC.

The chain uses TRBV28 and TRBJ2-2, with a tentative D call TRBD2 (5 bases). V was pared by 4 bases and J by 4 bases, with 13 bases between. Germline CDR1 reads MDHEN; CDR2 reads SYDVKM. CDR3 length equals 15 residues. The CDR3 nucleotides are TGTGCCAGCAGTTCTGGAGGAGAGGGCACCGGGGAGCTGTTTTTT. Protein product: CASSSGGEGTGELFF.

V usage is TRBV6-1 and J usage is TRBJ1-2, with a tentative D call TRBD1 (6 bases). Germline lookup yields CDR1 MNHNS and CDR2 SASEGT. The V and J ends lost 5 bases and 8 bases respectively, with 15 bases between them. The CDR3 is 13 amino acids. The CDR3 is CASSTYRVGGYTF. The CDR3 nucleotides read TGTGCCAGCAGTACCTACAGGGTGGGGGGCTACACCTTC.

The chain uses TRBV6-4 and TRBJ2-3; 10 nucleotides match TRBD2. Germline-derived CDR1 and CDR2 are MRHNA and SNTAGT. The CDR3 covers 15 residues. V gave up 4 bases and J gave up 0 bases; unmatched junction bases: 1. The CDR3: CASSVTSGSTDTQYF. As DNA, the CDR3 is TGTGCCAGCAGTGTGACTAGCGGGAGCACAGATACGCAGTATTTT.

The chain combines TRBV5-1 with TRBJ2-2; weak D call: TRBD2 (6 bases). The CDR3 contains 16 residues. The germline V and J ends were trimmed by 3 bases and 4 bases, with 16 bases remaining between them. Germline CDR1 reads SGHRS; CDR2 reads YFSETQ. The CDR3 sequence is CASSWDRDSFTGELFF. CDR3 DNA sequence: TGCGCCAGCAGCTGGGACCGGGACTCTTTCACCGGGGAGCTGTTTTTT.

This clone was counted between two and nine times. J is TRBJ1-5 and V is TRBV6-6; TRBD1 matches at 9 bases. V trimming: 6 bases; J trimming: 5 bases; junction bases outside the gene matches: 5. CDR1 is MNHNY, CDR2 SVGAGI, per germline (reference sequence). The CDR3 spans 14 residues. Written as DNA, the CDR3 is TGTGCCAGCAGGATGGGACAGGGCCATCAGCCCCAGCATTTT. Amino acids: CASRMGQGHQPQHF.

V is TRBV10-3 and J is TRBJ2-1, with D possibly called TRBD1 or TRBD2 (5 bases each). Germline V lookup: CDR1 ENHRY, CDR2 SYGVKD. The CDR3 has 13 amino acids. The V gene lost 5 bases and the J gene lost 5 bases, with 10 bases spanning the gap. The chain's CDR3 is CAISPGTHNEQFF. CDR3 nucleotides: TGTGCCATCAGTCCCGGGACCCACAATGAGCAGTTCTTC.

V usage is TRBV7-2 and J usage is TRBJ2-1; 8 positions agree with TRBD1. Germline V gene sequence: CDR1 SGHTA, CDR2 FQGNSA. The CDR3 spans 12 residues. The junction had 1 base not matched to a gene; V was cut back by 5 bases and J by 7 bases. The CDR3 loop is CASSRTGNEQFF. The DNA of the CDR3 is TGTGCCAGCAGCCGGACAGGGAATGAGCAGTTCTTC.

The V gene is TRBV7-2, the J gene TRBJ1-3; 7 nucleotides match TRBD1. There are 15 residues in the CDR3. V was clipped by 4 bases and J by 0 bases; unmatched bases: 3. Per germline, CDR1 SGHTA and CDR2 FQGNSA. DNA for the CDR3: TGTGCCAGCAGCTCTACAGGGGCCTCTGGAAACACCATATATTTT. Translating it yields CASSSTGASGNTIYF.

The V and J genes are TRBV5-1 and TRBJ2-1; D may correspond to TRBD1 or TRBD2 (5 bases each). Germline V gene data show CDR1 as SGHRS and CDR2 as YFSETQ. V lost 5 bases and J lost 11, with 14 bases in between. The CDR3 consists of 12 residues. The CDR3 is CASRELGTKQFF. The CDR3 coding sequence is TGCGCCAGCAGGGAGTTAGGGACCAAGCAGTTCTTC.

The chain joins TRBV14 to TRBJ2-7; D not certain. Germline V gene lookup returns CDR1 SGHDN and CDR2 FVKESK. This CDR3 region has 15 residues. The germline V and J ends were trimmed by 0 bases and 5 bases, with 14 bases remaining between them. The DNA of the CDR3 is TGTGCCAGCAGCCAAGATATCCGGGTTGTCAACGAGCAGTACTTC. This sequence encodes CASSQDIRVVNEQYF.

The rearrangement joins TRBV30 to TRBJ1-5, with 7 bases matching TRBD1. CDR3 size: 15 residues. Germline loops: CDR1 GTSNPN, CDR2 SVGIG (reference sequence). After removal of 4 bases from V and 5 bases from J, the junction contained 11 bases not matched to a gene. CDR3 region: CAWKTKTGVDQPQHF. The CDR3 region has the DNA TGTGCCTGGAAGACTAAAACAGGGGTTGATCAGCCCCAGCATTTT.

The chain has TRBV4-3 and TRBJ1-2; a weak D match, TRBD1 (5 bases). CDR3 size: 14 residues. V shed 0 bases and J shed 4 bases, with 9 bases lying between them. From germline, CDR1 is LGHNA and CDR2 YSLEER. The CDR3 nucleotides read TGCGCCAGCAGCCAAGAGTCAGGGAGCTATGGCTACACCTTC. Its translation: CASSQESGSYGYTF.